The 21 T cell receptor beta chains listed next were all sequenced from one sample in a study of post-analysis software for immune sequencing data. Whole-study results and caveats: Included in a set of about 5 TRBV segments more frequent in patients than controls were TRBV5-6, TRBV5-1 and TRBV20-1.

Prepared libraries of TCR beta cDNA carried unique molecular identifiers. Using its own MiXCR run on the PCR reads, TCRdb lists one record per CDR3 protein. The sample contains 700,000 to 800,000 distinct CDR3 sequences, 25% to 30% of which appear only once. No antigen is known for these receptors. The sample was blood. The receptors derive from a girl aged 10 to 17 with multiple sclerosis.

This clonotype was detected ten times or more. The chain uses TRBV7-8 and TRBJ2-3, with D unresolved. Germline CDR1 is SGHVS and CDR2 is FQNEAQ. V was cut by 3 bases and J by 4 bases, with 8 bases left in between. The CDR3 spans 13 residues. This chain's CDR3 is CASSFAPPDTQYF. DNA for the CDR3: TGTGCCAGCAGCTTCGCCCCTCCAGATACGCAGTATTTT.

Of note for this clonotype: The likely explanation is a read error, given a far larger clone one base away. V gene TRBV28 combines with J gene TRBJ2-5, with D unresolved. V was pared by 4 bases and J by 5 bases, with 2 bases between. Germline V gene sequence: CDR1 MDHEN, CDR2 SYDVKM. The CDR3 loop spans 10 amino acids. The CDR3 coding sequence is TGTGCCAGCAGTTGGGAGACCCAGTACTTC. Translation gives CASSWETQYF.

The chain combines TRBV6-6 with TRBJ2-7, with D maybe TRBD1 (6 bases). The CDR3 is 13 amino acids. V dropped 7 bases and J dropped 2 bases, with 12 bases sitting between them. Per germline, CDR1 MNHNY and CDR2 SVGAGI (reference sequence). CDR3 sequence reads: CASIRTGTYEQYF. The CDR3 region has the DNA TGTGCCAGCATTAGAACAGGGACCTACGAGCAGTACTTC.

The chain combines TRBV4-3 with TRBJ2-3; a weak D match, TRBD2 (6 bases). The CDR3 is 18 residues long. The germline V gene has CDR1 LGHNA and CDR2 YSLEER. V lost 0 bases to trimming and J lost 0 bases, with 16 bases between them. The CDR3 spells CASSQEISGPASTDTQYF. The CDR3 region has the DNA TGCGCCAGCAGCCAAGAGATTAGCGGACCCGCTAGCACAGATACGCAGTATTTT.

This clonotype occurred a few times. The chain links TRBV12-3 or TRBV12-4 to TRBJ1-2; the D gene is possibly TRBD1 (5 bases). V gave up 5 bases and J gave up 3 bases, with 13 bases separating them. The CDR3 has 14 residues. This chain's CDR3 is CASSLRPGHYGYTF. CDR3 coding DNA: TGTGCCAGCAGTCTCCGACCAGGGCACTATGGCTACACCTTC.

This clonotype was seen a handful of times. Here the CDR3 reads CRTHEPRTSGRGVARQETQYF. The CDR3 region has the DNA TGCAGGACCCATGAGCCTCGGACTAGCGGGAGGGGGGTGGCTCGGCAAGAGACCCAGTACTTC. The chain joins TRBV29-1 to TRBJ2-5; 15 nucleotides align to TRBD2. The CDR3 consists of 21 residues. In germline, CDR1 is SQVTM, CDR2 ANQGSEA.

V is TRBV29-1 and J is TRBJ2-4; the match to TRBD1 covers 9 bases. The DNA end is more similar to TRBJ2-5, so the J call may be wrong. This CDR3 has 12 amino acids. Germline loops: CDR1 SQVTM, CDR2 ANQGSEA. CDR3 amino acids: CSGRQGGGTQYF. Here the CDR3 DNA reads TGCAGCGGTAGACAGGGGGGAGGGACCCAGTACTTC.

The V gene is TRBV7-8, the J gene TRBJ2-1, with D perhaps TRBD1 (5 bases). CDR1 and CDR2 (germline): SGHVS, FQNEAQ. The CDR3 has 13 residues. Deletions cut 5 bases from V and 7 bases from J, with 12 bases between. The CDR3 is CASSLIYRNEQFF. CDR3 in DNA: TGTGCCAGCAGCCTAATTTACAGGAATGAGCAGTTCTTC.

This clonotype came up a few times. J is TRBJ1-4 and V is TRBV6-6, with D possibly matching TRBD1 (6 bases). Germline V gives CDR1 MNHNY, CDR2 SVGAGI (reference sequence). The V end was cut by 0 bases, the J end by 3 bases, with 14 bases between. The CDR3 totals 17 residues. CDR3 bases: TGTGCCAGCAGTTACTCGTTCTCCAGGGGCCCTAATGAAAAACTGTTTTTT. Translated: CASSYSFSRGPNEKLFF.

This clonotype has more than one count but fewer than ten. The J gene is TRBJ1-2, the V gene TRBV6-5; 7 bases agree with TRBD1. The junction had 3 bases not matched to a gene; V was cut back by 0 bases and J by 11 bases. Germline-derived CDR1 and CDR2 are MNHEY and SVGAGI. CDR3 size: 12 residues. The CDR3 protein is CASSYSTGRYTF. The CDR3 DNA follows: TGTGCCAGCAGTTACTCGACAGGGCGTTACACCTTC.

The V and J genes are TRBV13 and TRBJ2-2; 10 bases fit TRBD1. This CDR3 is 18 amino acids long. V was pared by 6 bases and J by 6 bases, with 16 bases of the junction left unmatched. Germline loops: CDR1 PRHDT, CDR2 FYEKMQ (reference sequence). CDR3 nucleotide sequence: TGTGCCAGCAGACTCCTGGTCCTCGGACAGGGGGGTTCCGGGGAGCTGTTTTTT. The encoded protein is CASRLLVLGQGGSGELFF.

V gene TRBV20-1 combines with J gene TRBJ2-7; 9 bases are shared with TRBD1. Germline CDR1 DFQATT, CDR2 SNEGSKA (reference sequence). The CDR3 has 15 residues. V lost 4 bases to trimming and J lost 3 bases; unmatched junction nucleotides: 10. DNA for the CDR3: TGCAGTGCTATCAAACCGGGACAGGGTGACTACGAGCAGTACTTC. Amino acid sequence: CSAIKPGQGDYEQYF.

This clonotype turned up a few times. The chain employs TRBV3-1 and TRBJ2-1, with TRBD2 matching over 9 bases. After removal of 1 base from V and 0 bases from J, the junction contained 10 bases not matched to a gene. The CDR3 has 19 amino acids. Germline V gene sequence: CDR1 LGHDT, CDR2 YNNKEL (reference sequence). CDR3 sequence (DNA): TGTGCCAGCAGCCAAGTTTATAGCGGGGGTACGAGCTCCTACAATGAGCAGTTCTTC. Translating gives CASSQVYSGGTSSYNEQFF.

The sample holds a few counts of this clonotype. CDR3 in DNA: TGCGCCAGCAGCCAAGATCACCGGCAGGGGGCACAGCCCCAGCATTTT. The encoded protein is CASSQDHRQGAQPQHF. This chain joins TRBV4-3 and TRBJ1-5; 8 bases agree with TRBD1. This CDR3 spans 16 amino acids. The germline gives CDR1 LGHNA, CDR2 YSLEER. V dropped 0 bases and J dropped 7; count of bases not matched to a gene: 8.

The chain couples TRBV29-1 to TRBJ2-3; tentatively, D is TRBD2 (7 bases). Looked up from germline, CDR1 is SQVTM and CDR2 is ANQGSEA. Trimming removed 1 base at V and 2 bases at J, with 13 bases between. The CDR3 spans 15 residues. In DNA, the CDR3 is TGCAGCGTTGAAGTCGAGCGGGACAACACAGATACGCAGTATTTT. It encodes CSVEVERDNTDTQYF.

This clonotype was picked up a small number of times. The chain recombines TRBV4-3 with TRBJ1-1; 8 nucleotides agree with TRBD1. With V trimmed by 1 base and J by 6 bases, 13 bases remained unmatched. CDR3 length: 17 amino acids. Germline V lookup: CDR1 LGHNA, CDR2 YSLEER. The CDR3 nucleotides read TGCGCCAGCAGCCAAGTCCCCCGGCAGGGGGCAAAGGCTGAAGCTTTCTTT. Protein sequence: CASSQVPRQGAKAEAFF.

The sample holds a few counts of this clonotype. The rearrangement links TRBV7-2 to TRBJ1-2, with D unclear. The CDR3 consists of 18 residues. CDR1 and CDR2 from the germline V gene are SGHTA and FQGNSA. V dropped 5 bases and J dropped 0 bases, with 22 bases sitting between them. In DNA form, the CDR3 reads TGTGCCAGCAGCCACAAGGGTGCCAGCCCCAGCTCTAACTATGGCTACACCTTC. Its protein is CASSHKGASPSSNYGYTF.

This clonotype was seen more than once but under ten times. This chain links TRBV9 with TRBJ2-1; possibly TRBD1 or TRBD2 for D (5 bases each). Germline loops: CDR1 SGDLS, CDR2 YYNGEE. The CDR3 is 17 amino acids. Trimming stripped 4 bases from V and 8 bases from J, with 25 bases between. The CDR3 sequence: CASSLYLGTNLHDEQFF. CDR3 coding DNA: TGTGCCAGCAGCCTATACCTCGGGACGAATCTACACGATGAGCAGTTCTTC.

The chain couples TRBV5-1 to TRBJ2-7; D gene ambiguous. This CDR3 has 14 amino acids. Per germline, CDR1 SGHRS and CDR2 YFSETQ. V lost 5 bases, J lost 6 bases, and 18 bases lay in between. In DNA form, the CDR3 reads TGCGCCAGCAGTTCCGGAACCCCGGTAGTCGAGCAGTACTTC. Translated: CASSSGTPVVEQYF. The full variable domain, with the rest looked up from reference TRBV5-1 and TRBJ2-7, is KAGVTQTPRYLIKTRGQQVTLSCSPISGHRSVSWYQQTPGQGLQFLFEYFSETQRNKGNFPGRFSGRQFSNSRSEMNVSTLELGDSALYLCASSSGTPVVEQYFGPGTRLTVT.

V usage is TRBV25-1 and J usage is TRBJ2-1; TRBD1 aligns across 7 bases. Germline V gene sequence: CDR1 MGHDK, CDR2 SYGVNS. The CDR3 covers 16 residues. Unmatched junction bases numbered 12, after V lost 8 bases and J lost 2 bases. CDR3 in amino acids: CASGPVRDSAYNEQFF. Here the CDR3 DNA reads TGTGCCAGCGGGCCCGTCCGGGACAGCGCCTACAATGAGCAGTTCTTC.

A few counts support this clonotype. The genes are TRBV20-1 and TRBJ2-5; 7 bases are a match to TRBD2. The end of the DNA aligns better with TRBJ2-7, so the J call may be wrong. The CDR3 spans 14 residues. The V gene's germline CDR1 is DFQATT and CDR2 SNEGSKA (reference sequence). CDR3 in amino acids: CSAGERDGLDEQYF. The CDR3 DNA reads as TGCAGTGCTGGGGAGCGGGACGGGTTGGACGAGCAGTACTTC.